These 21 T cell receptor beta chains originate from one sample sequenced in a study of tumor and adjacent non-tumor tissue in lung cancer. This sample's RNA came from whole unsorted tissue. Three rounds of nested PCR, following a modified ARM-PCR protocol, produced the TCRbeta library. TCRdb reprocessed the multiplex PCR reads via MiXCR and lists one record per CDR3 protein. The top ten hold 20% to 25% of the sample, which has 68,000 or so distinct CDR3 sequences, around 60% seen once. Sequenced input: lung tumor tissue. The receptors come from a man between 50 and 59 years old with non-small cell lung cancer.

Worth noting for this clonotype: A read error may be the cause here, since a much bigger clone is one base away. The rearrangement links TRBV11-2 to TRBJ2-5; D gene unclear. The CDR3 extends over 13 amino acids. Trimming stripped 10 bases from V and 1 base from J, with 13 bases between. CDR1 is SGHAT, CDR2 FQNNGV, per germline. The CDR3 nucleotides are TGTGCCACCTTCATGGGCCCCCAAGAGACCCAGTACTTC. Translated, it gives CATFMGPQETQYF.

The gene calls are TRBV7-9 and TRBJ1-1; D gene ambiguous. Trimming stripped 5 bases from V and 4 bases from J, with 17 bases between. CDR3 length: 15 amino acids. Per the germline V gene, CDR1 is SEHNR and CDR2 is FQNEAQ (reference sequence). CDR3 coding DNA: TGTGCCAGCAGCCTTCTAGGGAGGGCCGGCACTGAAGCTTTCTTT. Its protein is CASSLLGRAGTEAFF.

This clonotype occurred a few times. A read error may produce the germline difference seen at one junction end. The rearrangement joins TRBV7-8 to TRBJ1-1; D ambiguous. Per germline, CDR1 SGHVS and CDR2 FQNEAQ. CDR3 size: 13 residues. CDR3 in DNA: TGTGTCAGCAGCTTAAACAAGAACACTGAAGCTTTCTTT. It specifies CVSSLNKNTEAFF.

A note on this clonotype: At one end, the junction sequence differs from germline, possibly due to a read error. The rearrangement uses TRBV11-2 and TRBJ2-5, with D perhaps TRBD1 or TRBD2 (5 bases each). Per germline, CDR1 SGHAT and CDR2 FQNNGV. The CDR3 loop spans 12 amino acids. The DNA for the CDR3 is TGTGCCAGGAGGGAGAATCAAGGGACCCTGTACTTC. Encoded protein: CARRENQGTLYF. The full variable domain, with the rest looked up from reference TRBV11-2 and TRBJ2-5, is EAGVAQSPRYKIIEKRQSVAFWCNPISGHATLYWYQQILGQGPKLLIQFQNNGVVDDSQLPKDRFSAERLKGVDSTLKIQPAKLEDSAVYLCARRENQGTLYFGPGTRLLVL.

Remarks on this clonotype: The CDR3 does not end in the conserved phenylalanine or tryptophan, so this is likely a read error. The V and J genes are TRBV4-1 and TRBJ2-1; maybe TRBD1 (5 bases). Germline V lookup: CDR1 MGHRA, CDR2 YSYEKL. The CDR3 contains 14 residues. Trimming removed 1 base from V and 5 bases from J, with 9 bases in between. Written as DNA, the CDR3 is TGCGCCAGCAGCCAAGTCGACAGAAACAATGAGCAGTTCTTA. Protein product: CASSQVDRNNEQFL.

About this clonotype itself: The CDR3 ends on some other residue instead of the conserved phenylalanine or tryptophan, so this is likely a read error. V is TRBV5-1 and J is TRBJ1-3, with unresolved D. CDR3 length equals 15 residues. Trimming stripped 6 bases from V and 0 bases from J, with 13 bases between. Germline lookup yields CDR1 SGHRS and CDR2 YFSETQ. The CDR3 spells CASKRNSASGNTIYS. DNA for the CDR3: TGCGCCAGCAAACGCAACAGCGCCTCTGGAAACACCATATATTCT.

Note on this clonotype: It may be a read error: a sequence one base away is much more abundant. The chain carries TRBV21-1 and TRBJ2-5; no check of the table's D call, TRBD1, against the DNA was made. TRBV21-1 is termed a pseudogene. The CDR3 contains 14 residues. The CDR3 region has the DNA TGTGCCAGCTCCCCACCCAGGGCGGGGGAGACCCAGTACTTC. Protein sequence: CASSPPRAGETQYF.

Remarks on this clonotype: The junction differs from germline at one of its ends, possibly a read error. V gene TRBV7-8 combines with J gene TRBJ1-2; D possibly corresponds to TRBD1 (5 bases). The CDR3 extends over 16 amino acids. Looked up from germline, CDR1 is SGHVS and CDR2 is FQNEAQ. The CDR3 protein is CASSYGGGMGNYGYIF. The CDR3 region has the DNA TGCGCCAGCAGTTACGGGGGGGGAATGGGAAACTATGGCTACATCTTC.

The chain links TRBV6-1 to TRBJ2-3, with D possibly called TRBD1 or TRBD2 (5 bases each). Germline assignment: CDR1 MNHNS and CDR2 SASEGT. This CDR3 comprises 15 residues. The CDR3 protein is CNSSARVGVTDTQYF. The CDR3 DNA follows: TGTAACAGCAGTGCCCGGGTGGGGGTGACAGATACGCAGTATTTT.

This clonotype was counted only a few times. The germline gene is not matched at one end of the junction; a read error may be the cause. The chain joins TRBV11-2 to TRBJ2-1, with D unresolved. CDR3 length equals 11 residues. Germline CDR1 SGHAT, CDR2 FQNNGV. The CDR3 spells CASSGWNEQSF. The CDR3 bases are TGTGCCAGCAGCGGTTGGAATGAGCAGTCCTTC. Full variable domain (outside the CDR3, taken from reference TRBV11-2 and TRBJ2-1): EAGVAQSPRYKIIEKRQSVAFWCNPISGHATLYWYQQILGQGPKLLIQFQNNGVVDDSQLPKDRFSAERLKGVDSTLKIQPAKLEDSAVYLCASSGWNEQSFGPGTRLTVL.

Notes on this clonotype: It may be a read error: a sequence one base away is much more abundant. This chain links TRBV5-1 with TRBJ2-7; D tentatively reads TRBD1 or TRBD2 (6 bases each). The germline gives CDR1 SGHRS, CDR2 YFSETQ. V lost 2 bases and J 8 bases, leaving 17 bases between the germline ends. CDR3 length: 14 amino acids. The CDR3 protein is CASSFGGPPGKQYF. CDR3 nucleotide sequence: TGCGCCAGCAGCTTCGGGGGCCCCCCGGGAAAGCAGTACTTC.

With regard to this clonotype: A junction end diverges from the germline sequence, so it may reflect a read error. The chain carries TRBV15 and TRBJ2-1; the D gene is possibly TRBD2 (5 bases). The CDR3 has 16 residues. The germline V gene encodes CDR1 LNHNV and CDR2 YYDKDF (reference sequence). CDR3 in amino acids: CATSSRTLSYSGKQLF. The CDR3 nucleotides read TGTGCCACCAGCAGCCGAACCCTCTCCTACTCGGGGAAGCAGCTCTTC.

Of note for this clonotype: A much larger clone sits a single nucleotide away, making a read error possible. The CDR3 here is CTSRRDSDIDTQYF. In DNA form, the CDR3 reads TGTACCAGCAGAAGAGATAGCGACATAGATACGCAGTATTTT. The rearrangement joins TRBV6-2 or TRBV6-3 to TRBJ2-3, with D perhaps TRBD2 (5 bases). This CDR3 is 14 amino acids long. Germline lookup yields CDR1 MNHEY and CDR2 SVGEGT.

This clonotype was counted many times. V and J are TRBV12-3 or TRBV12-4 and TRBJ2-1, with D tentatively TRBD2 (6 bases). This CDR3 region has 15 residues. Trimming shortened V by 4 bases and J by 1 base, and 11 bases separated the two germline ends. CDR3 DNA sequence: TGTGCCAGCAGTTCGACGCGGGGATCCTACAATGAGCAGTTCTTC. It is translated as CASSSTRGSYNEQFF.

This clonotype was observed at least ten times. This chain connects TRBV6-1 to TRBJ1-5; 7 bases map to TRBD1. CDR1 is MNHNS and CDR2 is SASEGT in the germline V gene. J gave up 6 bases and V 5 bases, and 10 bases lay outside the gene matches. This CDR3 contains 15 residues. The CDR3, as DNA: TGTGCCAGCAGTAAAATCACAGGGGCGGCTCAGCCCCAGCATTTT. This translates into CASSKITGAAQPQHF.

A word on this clonotype: This may be a read error: a much more frequent sequence differs by one nucleotide. The chain carries TRBV6-5 and TRBJ2-2, with D possibly matching TRBD2 (6 bases). Germline V gene sequence: CDR1 MNHEY, CDR2 SVGAGI. CDR3 length equals 16 residues. Between the trimmed V and J ends, which lost 6 bases and 1 base, there was a span of 15 bases. The CDR3 region is CASSPRNGGNTGELFF. As DNA, the CDR3 is TGTGCCAGCAGCCCTCGGAACGGGGGGAACACCGGGGAGCTGTTTTTT.

A note on this clonotype: A much bigger clone sits one base away, suggesting this may be a read error. The V gene is TRBV7-8, the J gene TRBJ1-1; D gene unclear. Germline lookup yields CDR1 SGHVS and CDR2 FQNEAQ. The CDR3 loop spans 13 amino acids. V was trimmed by 4 bases and J by 3 bases, leaving 9 bases between them. The CDR3 sequence is CASSSIEDTEAFF. CDR3 DNA sequence: TGTGCCAGCAGCTCAATTGAGGACACTGAAGCTTTCTTT.

The genes are TRBV30 and TRBJ2-1, with 9 bases that match TRBD2. The germline gives CDR1 GTSNPN, CDR2 SVGIG (reference sequence). The CDR3 sequence is 14 residues long. V lost 7 bases and J lost 5; bases outside the gene matches: 9. CDR3 nucleotides: TGTGCCTCGGTGGCGGGAGGGTACGACAATGAGCAGTTCTTC. Translation: CASVAGGYDNEQFF. Full variable domain (rest looked up from reference TRBV30 and TRBJ2-1): SQTIHQWPATLVQPVGSPLSLECTVEGTSNPNLYWYRQAAGRGLQLLFYSVGIGQISSEVPQNLSASRPQDRQFILSSKKLLLSDSGFYLCASVAGGYDNEQFFGPGTRLTVL.

About this clonotype: Germline is not matched at one junction end, which may reflect a read error. The chain combines TRBV28 with TRBJ2-3, with TRBD1 as a possible D gene (5 bases). Germline-derived CDR1 and CDR2 are MDHEN and SYDVKM. This CDR3 spans 14 amino acids. The DNA of the CDR3 is TGTGCCACCAGTTTTGACAGTAGCACAGATACGCAGTATTTT. This sequence encodes CATSFDSSTDTQYF.

This clonotype was detected once. This chain connects TRBV12-3 or TRBV12-4 to TRBJ2-1; 10 positions match TRBD1. After removal of 8 bases from V and 4 bases from J, the junction contained 8 bases not matched to a gene. The CDR3 contains 15 residues. CDR3: CASGSDRGRYNEQFF. DNA for the CDR3: TGTGCCAGCGGCTCTGACAGGGGGCGGTACAATGAGCAGTTCTTC.

About this clonotype itself: An end of the junction differs from the germline gene, which may be a read error. The genes are TRBV4-1 and TRBJ2-4; D might be TRBD2 (5 bases). This CDR3 has 17 amino acids. Germline-derived CDR1 and CDR2 are MGHRA and YSYEKL. The DNA for the CDR3 is TGCGCCAGGAGCCAAGAGTGGGGTGGGAGAGCCAAAAACATACAGTACTTC. Amino acids: CARSQEWGGRAKNIQYF.